This record covers a single T cell receptor (beta chain). Its antigen remains undetermined. No much larger clone exists at a distance of one base, and base qualities are not known. From a lookup of the germline V gene (reference sequence), CDR1 and CDR2 are MNHNY and SVGAGI. From its cysteine to its phenylalanine, the CDR3 spans 11 amino acids. Only the CDR3 region is kept as DNA, spanning 33 bases read in frame from base 1. V is clipped by 7 bases and J by 8 bases, and the sequence between their germline boundaries is 8 bases long. The sample's treatment or condition, from its label and the paper: live attenuated yellow fever vaccine strain. At every blood-draw timepoint, two biological replicates of bulk PBMCs were collected. A standard Ficoll-Paque protocol was used to isolate PBMCs from peripheral blood. TriZol was used to extract RNA from bulk PBMCs, CD4 and CD8 fractions, and dextramer-positive and dextramer-negative fractions.

TCR cDNA was synthesized by 5'RACE template switching, through which a universal primer site and unique molecular identifiers were introduced. cDNA synthesis was primed from both the TCR alpha and TCR beta constant segments. Two PCR steps were used to amplify libraries, with sample barcodes and sequencing adapters being added in the second step. Libraries were sequenced on Illumina HiSeq 2500 (2x100 bp) or NovaSeq (2x150 bp). The original methods were these. MIGEC handled demultiplexing of reads and collapsing into UMI consensus sequences, while MiXCR performed V(D)J alignment. Vaccine-responding clonotypes were identified with edgeR using replicate PBMC samples, with FDR below 0.01 and a log2 fold change above 5 up to day 15 being required. Each bulk clonotype received a CD4 or CD8 identity based on whether the sequenced CD4 or CD8 repertoire contained that clonotype at higher abundance. TCRdb's own reprocessing of the public reads used fastp at Q25 and MiXCR and kept productive beta chains. Each CDR3 protein appears once, grouped with its most common genes and DNA. TCRdb's processing, not the study's, gives the V and J calls here. Within this sample are approximately 610,000 distinct CDR3 sequences, with about 15% of them counted one time only. The ten largest clones add up to roughly 17% of the sample.

The sample comes from a study of T cells after yellow fever vaccination (dated by TCRdb to the late 2010s). Study-level background: The SMART-Seq v4 Ultra Low Input RNA kit was used to prepare libraries from fractions with low cell numbers. To follow T-cell clones before and after primary and booster YFV17D yellow fever vaccination, bulk TCR alpha and beta repertoires were sequenced over time. Two healthy male donors, one aged 18 to 30 and one aged 30 to 40 years, were included in the cohort. Blood was collected at multiple timepoints before and after primary and secondary immunization, and bulk PBMC replicates and cell subsets were isolated. Beyond this particular receptor, the publication reports: Most clones expanded after primary vaccination (almost 98% of CD4 and around nine tenths of CD8) were re-detected after the booster, suggesting that broad memory maintenance occurred. Because only a couple of donors were included in the study, the extent to which the findings can be generalized is limited. FACS-sorted repertoires could contain abundant contaminating clonotypes from the bulk population, so computational filtering was required. A small share of clonotypes occurred in both CD4 and CD8 compartments, likely arising from convergent recombination. The secondary T-cell response was found to be weaker but faster than the primary response, with a peak reached on day 5 rather than on day 15.

The chain was built from TRBV6-6 and TRBJ1-4; too little of a D gene remains to name it. The material was PBMCs, obtained around 5 days after the first yellow fever vaccination. The sequence came from a man aged 18 to 30 who received the YFV17D yellow fever vaccine. The DNA sequence is given as TGTGCCAGCACCTCGAACGAAAAACTGTTTTTT. The encoded protein is CASTSNEKLFF.